One and the same sample provided the 4 T cell receptor beta chains below, sequenced in a study of blood T cell repertoires in COVID-19. TCRdb's copy holds only in-frame clones and misses some; the assay was immunoSEQ multiplex PCR. In the table there are 200,000 to 250,000 clones, about 85% of which are singletons. Sequenced input: PBMCs or T cells enriched from blood (not recorded which). All receptors come from a man aged 40-49 years who had recovered from COVID-19.

The J gene is TRBJ2-1, the V gene TRBV5-8, with 9 positions matching TRBD2. In germline, CDR1 is SGHTS, CDR2 YDEGEE. This CDR3 region has 17 residues. After removal of 0 bases from V and 8 bases from J, the junction contained 12 bases not matched to a gene. The CDR3 spells CASSLDGAGGPLDEQFF. In DNA, the CDR3 is TGTGCCAGCAGCTTGGACGGGGCGGGAGGGCCCTTGGATGAGCAGTTCTTC.

The V call is TRBV7-9, the J call TRBJ1-2; TRBD1 matches at 9 bases. V shed 0 bases and J 4 bases; nucleotides not matched to a gene: 0. The CDR3 runs 14 residues. Germline assignment: CDR1 SEHNR and CDR2 FQNEAQ (reference sequence). CDR3 DNA sequence: TGTGCCAGCAGCTTAGCGGGACAGGGCTATGGCTACACCTTC. Translated, it gives CASSLAGQGYGYTF. Variable domain in full (rest from reference TRBV7-9 and TRBJ1-2): DTGVSQNPRHKITKRGQNVTFRCDPISEHNRLYWYRQTLGQGPEFLTYFQNEAQLEKSRLLSDRFSAERPKGSFSTLEIQRTEQGDSAMYLCASSLAGQGYGYTFGSGTRLTVV.

V is TRBV7-9 and J is TRBJ1-1; D may be TRBD1 (6 bases). The germline CDR1 and CDR2 sequences are SEHNR and FQNEAQ (reference sequence). V shed 5 bases and J shed 3 bases, with 13 bases lying between them. CDR3 length: 14 residues. The DNA of the CDR3 is TGTGCCAGCAGCGTGACAGGTGGGCACACTGAAGCTTTCTTT. This codes for CASSVTGGHTEAFF. Filled out from reference TRBV7-9 and TRBJ1-1, the complete variable domain reads DTGVSQNPRHKITKRGQNVTFRCDPISEHNRLYWYRQTLGQGPEFLTYFQNEAQLEKSRLLSDRFSAERPKGSFSTLEIQRTEQGDSAMYLCASSVTGGHTEAFFGQGTRLTVV.

The chain uses TRBV4-1 and TRBJ2-7; 10 nucleotides match TRBD2. From germline, CDR1 is MGHRA and CDR2 YSYEKL. This CDR3 is built from 17 residues. V lost 1 base and J lost 1; bases outside the gene matches: 7. The CDR3 sequence: CASSQAVVGLASYEQYF. The DNA of the CDR3 is TGCGCCAGCAGCCAAGCAGTAGTGGGACTAGCGTCCTACGAGCAGTACTTC.